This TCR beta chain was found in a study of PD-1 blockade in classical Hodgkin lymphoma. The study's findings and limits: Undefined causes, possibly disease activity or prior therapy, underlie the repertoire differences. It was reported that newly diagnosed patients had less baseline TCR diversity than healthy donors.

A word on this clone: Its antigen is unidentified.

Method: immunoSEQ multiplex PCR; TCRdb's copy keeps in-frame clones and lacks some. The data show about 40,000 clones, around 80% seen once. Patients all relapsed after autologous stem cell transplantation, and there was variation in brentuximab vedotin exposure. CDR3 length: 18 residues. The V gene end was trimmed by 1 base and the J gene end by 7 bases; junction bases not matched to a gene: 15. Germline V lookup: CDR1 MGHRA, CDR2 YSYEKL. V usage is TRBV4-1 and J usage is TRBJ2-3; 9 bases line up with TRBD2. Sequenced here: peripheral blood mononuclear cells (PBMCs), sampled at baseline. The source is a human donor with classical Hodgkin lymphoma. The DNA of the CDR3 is TGCGCCAGCAGCCAAGTGGAGTCGCGGGGGGGTGTTCGGAATACGCAGTATTTT. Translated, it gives CASSQVESRGGVRNTQYF.